The sequence of this TCR beta chain was determined in a study of identifying expanded T cells in peripheral blood. Measured with immunoSEQ multiplex PCR; TCRdb has only the in-frame clones, and not every one. Found here are around 66,000 clones, about 90% of them singletons; the top ten hold around 4.6%. This CDR3 comprises 14 residues. The J gene is TRBJ2-7, the V gene TRBV21-1. TRBV21-1 is an annotated pseudogene. This sequence originates from a person aged 18 to 75 in good health. Sequencing was carried out using blood. The CDR3 is CAGRTNSNPYEQYF. The CDR3 region has the DNA TGTGCCGGCAGGACGAATTCCAACCCCTACGAGCAGTACTTC.